One and the same sample provided the 3 T cell receptor beta chains below, sequenced in a study of pediatric ulcerative colitis. The assay was immunoSEQ multiplex PCR, and TCRdb's table has in-frame clones only and misses some. The top ten hold approximately 3.7% of the sample, which has about 64,000 clones, 85% to 90% seen once. The sequenced sample consisted of blood. The receptor source for this set is a boy between 10 and 17 years old with severe ulcerative colitis.

This chain uses TRBV9 with TRBJ1-2; D remains ambiguous. With 0 bases removed from V and 4 bases from J, the gap between germline ends came to 13 bases. Germline assignment: CDR1 SGDLS and CDR2 YYNGEE. This CDR3 region has 15 residues. CDR3 region: CASSVDKESPYGYTF. DNA for the CDR3: TGTGCCAGCAGCGTAGACAAGGAGAGCCCCTATGGCTACACCTTC.

The gene calls are TRBV11-3 and TRBJ2-3; 7 bases align to TRBD1. Per germline, CDR1 SGHNT and CDR2 YENEEA. This CDR3 is 16 amino acids long. With V trimmed by 6 bases and J by 4 bases, 13 bases remained unmatched. CDR3 in DNA: TGTGCCAGCAGTTTCGGAGACAGGGTCTTCCCAGATACGCAGTATTTT. Translating gives CASSFGDRVFPDTQYF. The complete variable domain, with remaining parts taken from reference TRBV11-3 and TRBJ2-3, reads EAGVVQSPRYKIIEKKQPVAFWCNPISGHNTLYWYLQNLGQGPELLIRYENEEAVDDSQLPKDRFSAERLKGVDSTLKIQPAELGDSAVYLCASSFGDRVFPDTQYFGPGTRLTVL.

The V and J genes are TRBV7-9 and TRBJ2-3; possibly TRBD1 for D (6 bases). The CDR3 is 16 amino acids. The germline gives CDR1 SEHNR, CDR2 FQNEAQ (reference sequence). Trimming cost V 3 bases and J 0 bases, with 13 bases left between them. In DNA form, the CDR3 reads TGTGCCAGCAGCTTCGGGAACAGGGACAGCACAGATACGCAGTATTTT. Its protein is CASSFGNRDSTDTQYF.